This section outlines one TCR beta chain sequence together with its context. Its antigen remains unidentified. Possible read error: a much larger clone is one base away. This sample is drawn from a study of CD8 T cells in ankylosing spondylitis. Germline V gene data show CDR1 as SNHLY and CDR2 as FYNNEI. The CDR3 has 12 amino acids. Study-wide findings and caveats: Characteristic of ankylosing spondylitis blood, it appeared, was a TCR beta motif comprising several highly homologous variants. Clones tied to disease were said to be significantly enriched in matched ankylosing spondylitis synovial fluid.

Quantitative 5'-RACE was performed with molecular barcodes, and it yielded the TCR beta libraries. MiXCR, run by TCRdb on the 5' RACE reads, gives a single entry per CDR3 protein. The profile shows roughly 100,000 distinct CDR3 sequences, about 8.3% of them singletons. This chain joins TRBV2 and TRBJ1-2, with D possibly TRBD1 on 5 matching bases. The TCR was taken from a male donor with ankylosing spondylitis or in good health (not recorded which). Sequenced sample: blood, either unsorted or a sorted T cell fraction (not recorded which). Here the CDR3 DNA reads TGTACCAGCAGCGGAAATGGGGGGGGCTACACCTTC. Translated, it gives CTSSGNGGGYTF.